This T cell receptor beta chain was recorded in a study of technical replicates of blood from several donors. The CDR3 has 13 amino acids. Trimming took 6 bases from V and 8 from J; bases not matched to a gene: 8. Germline V gene sequence: CDR1 MNHNS, CDR2 SASEGT. The assay was immunoSEQ multiplex PCR, and TCRdb's table has in-frame clones only and misses some. This table has 95,000 to 100,000 clones, approximately 96% appearing once. This chain joins TRBV6-1 and TRBJ1-2, with 8 nucleotides matching TRBD1. Sequencing input: T cells isolated from PBMCs. The sequence was collected from a human donor in good health. In DNA form, the CDR3 reads TGTGCCAGCAGCAGGACAGGGCTAATGGGCTACACCTTC. Encoded protein: CASSRTGLMGYTF.